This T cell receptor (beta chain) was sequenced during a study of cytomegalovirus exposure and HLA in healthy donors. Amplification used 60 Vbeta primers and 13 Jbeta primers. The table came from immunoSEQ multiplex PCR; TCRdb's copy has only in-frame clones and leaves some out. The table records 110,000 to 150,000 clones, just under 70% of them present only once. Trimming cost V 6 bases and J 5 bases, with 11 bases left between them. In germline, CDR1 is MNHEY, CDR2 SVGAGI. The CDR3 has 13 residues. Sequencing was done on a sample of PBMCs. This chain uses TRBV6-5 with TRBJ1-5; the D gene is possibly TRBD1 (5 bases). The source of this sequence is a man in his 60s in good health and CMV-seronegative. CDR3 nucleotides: TGTGCCAGCAGCTTTGACAGATATCAGCCCCAGCATTTT. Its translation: CASSFDRYQPQHF.